The 27 T cell receptor beta chains below all came from one sample that was sequenced in a study of identical twins. TCRdb ran MiXCR on the 5' RACE reads and lists one entry per CDR3 protein. The table has hundreds of thousands of distinct CDR3 sequences, 8.5% to 9.5% seen once. The same data also went into a second study, on yellow fever vaccine responses in identical twins.

The sequenced sample was PBMCs. The receptors derive from a woman aged 18-29 years in good health.

This clonotype came up a few times. This rearrangement joins TRBV20-1 to TRBJ2-2; D gene ambiguous. V lost 3 bases to trimming and J lost 5 bases, with 13 bases between them. The CDR3 is made up of 14 amino acids. Looked up from germline, CDR1 is DFQATT and CDR2 is SNEGSKA (reference sequence). CDR3 bases: TGCAGTGCTAGTTTTGGATGGAAAACCGGGGAGCTGTTTTTT. Translating gives CSASFGWKTGELFF.

This clonotype showed up many times. The junction and the germline gene differ at one end; a read error may be behind it. This chain joins TRBV4-2 and TRBJ2-3; perhaps TRBD2 as D (5 bases). This CDR3 comprises 16 residues. The germline V gene encodes CDR1 LGHNA and CDR2 YNFKEQ. CDR3 nucleotides: TGCGCCAGCAGCCAAGATAGGCTAGCTAGCACAGATACGCAGTATTTT. Translated: CASSQDRLASTDTQYF.

DNA of the CDR3: TGCGCCAGCAGCCCGGTAGCGGGGGGGACCGATACGCAGTATTTT. Residues: CASSPVAGGTDTQYF. This chain uses TRBV5-1 with TRBJ2-3, with 11 positions matching TRBD2. The CDR3 has 15 residues. Germline-derived CDR1 and CDR2 are SGHRS and YFSETQ. With 4 bases clipped from V and 6 bases from J, the junction kept 7 bases outside the gene matches. The entire variable domain, with the rest obtained from reference TRBV5-1 and TRBJ2-3, is as follows: KAGVTQTPRYLIKTRGQQVTLSCSPISGHRSVSWYQQTPGQGLQFLFEYFSETQRNKGNFPGRFSGRQFSNSRSEMNVSTLELGDSALYLCASSPVAGGTDTQYFGPGTRLTVL.

This clonotype was counted ten times or more. The chain combines TRBV20-1 with TRBJ2-1; 9 bases map to TRBD1. Germline CDR1 and CDR2: DFQATT and SNEGSKA (reference sequence). The CDR3 is 13 residues long. V gave up 6 bases and J gave up 5 bases; unmatched junction bases: 5. For the CDR3, the DNA is TGCAGTGCATCGGGACAGGGAAACAATGAGCAGTTCTTC. Amino acids: CSASGQGNNEQFF.

This clonotype was recorded a few times. V is TRBV7-2 and J is TRBJ2-7; D is unresolved. There are 15 residues in the CDR3. Deletions cut 0 bases from V and 5 bases from J, with 14 bases between. Germline values: CDR1 SGHTA, CDR2 FQGNSA. Here the CDR3 reads CASSLAFNSYDEQYF. The DNA of the CDR3 is TGTGCCAGCAGCTTAGCTTTTAACTCCTACGACGAGCAGTACTTC.

This clonotype was recorded a few times. This rearrangement joins TRBV4-3 to TRBJ2-7; 8 positions match TRBD2. Germline loops: CDR1 LGHNA, CDR2 YSLEER. The V and J ends lost 4 bases and 0 bases, in that order; junction bases with no gene match: 5. The CDR3 loop spans 15 amino acids. This chain's CDR3 is CASSLSTSASYEQYF. The CDR3 nucleotides are TGCGCCAGCAGCCTATCGACTAGCGCCTCCTACGAGCAGTACTTC.

This clonotype was observed at least ten times. V is TRBV5-1 and J is TRBJ1-1, with 8 bases that match TRBD1. The CDR3 spans 15 residues. V dropped 4 bases and J dropped 0; count of bases not matched to a gene: 5. The V gene's germline CDR1 is SGHRS and CDR2 YFSETQ. CDR3 residues: CASSQGQGLNTEAFF. CDR3 DNA: TGCGCCAGCAGCCAAGGACAGGGTTTGAACACTGAAGCTTTCTTT.

This clonotype was seen a few times. V gene TRBV2 combines with J gene TRBJ2-5; possibly TRBD2 for D (5 bases). The V and J ends lost 8 bases and 2 bases respectively, with 9 bases between them. CDR3 length: 12 residues. CDR1 is SNHLY and CDR2 is FYNNEI in the germline V gene. The CDR3 loop reads CASRRIQETQYF. CDR3 sequence (DNA): TGTGCCAGCCGGAGGATACAAGAGACCCAGTACTTC.

This rearrangement joins TRBV2 to TRBJ2-3; D gene ambiguous. The CDR3 runs to 14 residues. V was pared by 6 bases and J by 3 bases, with 13 bases between. Germline values: CDR1 SNHLY, CDR2 FYNNEI. DNA of the CDR3: TGTGCCAGCAGGGTAGGGATAGGTACAGATACGCAGTATTTT. The encoded protein is CASRVGIGTDTQYF.

This clonotype was counted a few times. This chain connects TRBV14 to TRBJ1-2; TRBD1 agrees at 8 bases. Trimming took 2 bases from V and 10 from J; bases not matched to a gene: 3. CDR1 and CDR2 (germline): SGHDN, FVKESK. This CDR3 comprises 12 residues. The CDR3 region is CASSQLTGDYTF. The CDR3 DNA sequence: TGTGCCAGCAGCCAACTGACAGGGGACTACACCTTC.

The chain is built from TRBV18 and TRBJ2-7, with a tentative D call TRBD2 (6 bases). The CDR3 has 14 residues. CDR1 is KGHSH and CDR2 is LQKENI in the germline V gene. The V end was cut by 3 bases, the J end by 3 bases, with 12 bases between. CDR3 DNA sequence: TGTGCCAGCTCACCCTCCGGGAGCTACTACGAGCAGTACTTC. This codes for CASSPSGSYYEQYF.

This chain uses TRBV12-3 or TRBV12-4 with TRBJ1-4, with TRBD1 as a possible D gene (5 bases). The CDR3 runs 15 residues. The ends were cut back, 3 bases at V and 6 bases at J, with 14 bases in the middle. CDR3 region: CASSFWQGQDEKLFF. CDR3 sequence (DNA): TGTGCCAGCAGTTTCTGGCAGGGTCAAGATGAAAAACTGTTTTTT.

The chain is built from TRBV10-3 and TRBJ2-7; 11 nucleotides agree with TRBD2. The CDR3 sequence is 16 residues long. The J segment lost 0 bases and the V segment lost 1 base, leaving 2 bases of the junction unmatched. Germline V CDR1 and CDR2: ENHRY, SYGVKD. As DNA, the CDR3 is TGTGCCATCAGTGAGTTTGGGACTAGCGGCTCCTACGAGCAGTACTTC. Translating it yields CAISEFGTSGSYEQYF.

This clonotype was detected only a few times. The CDR3 bases are TGTGCCAGCTCTCTCCATTCTGAGACCCAGTACTTC. The encoded protein is CASSLHSETQYF. The J gene is TRBJ2-5, the V gene TRBV7-2, with unresolved D. The CDR3 loop spans 12 amino acids. Trimming cost V 8 bases and J 5 bases, with 12 bases left between them. The germline V gene has CDR1 SGHTA and CDR2 FQGNSA.

This clonotype was seen only a few times. CDR3 sequence reads: CASSQGGQGSGQPQHF. Written as DNA, the CDR3 is TGCGCCAGCAGCCAAGGAGGACAGGGGTCGGGTCAGCCCCAGCATTTT. The rearrangement joins TRBV4-1 to TRBJ1-5; TRBD1 matches at 9 bases. The CDR3 length is 16 residues. V lost 1 base and J lost 6; bases outside the gene matches: 7. The germline V gene has CDR1 MGHRA and CDR2 YSYEKL.

The sample holds a few counts of this clonotype. The chain links TRBV14 to TRBJ2-7, with D unresolved. Germline assignment: CDR1 SGHDN and CDR2 FVKESK. Between the trimmed V and J ends, which lost 3 bases and 2 bases, there was a span of 14 bases. The CDR3 sequence is 15 residues long. The chain's CDR3 is CASSHQGNPTYEQYF. The CDR3, as DNA: TGTGCCAGCAGCCATCAAGGGAATCCGACCTACGAGCAGTACTTC.

This clonotype has ten or more counts. The CDR3 sequence: CSAPSGSYEQYF. The CDR3 region has the DNA TGCAGTGCTCCGAGCGGGAGCTACGAGCAGTACTTC. The rearrangement links TRBV20-1 to TRBJ2-7; 8 bases are a match to TRBD2. The J segment lost 3 bases and the V segment lost 5 bases, leaving 3 bases of the junction unmatched. Germline lookup yields CDR1 DFQATT and CDR2 SNEGSKA (reference sequence). The CDR3 is 12 residues long.

This clonotype showed up many times. V gene TRBV7-9 combines with J gene TRBJ2-7, with D possibly called TRBD1 or TRBD2 (5 bases each). The ends were cut back, 5 bases at V and 3 bases at J, with 11 bases in the middle. There are 13 residues in the CDR3. Germline CDR1 and CDR2: SEHNR and FQNEAQ (reference sequence). The CDR3 spells CASSPGTLYEQYF. CDR3 coding DNA: TGTGCCAGCAGCCCCGGGACCCTCTACGAGCAGTACTTC.

This sequence joins TRBV20-1 and TRBJ2-2; a weak D match, TRBD1 (6 bases). From germline, CDR1 is DFQATT and CDR2 SNEGSKA (reference sequence). Between the trimmed V and J ends, which lost 6 bases and 2 bases, there was a span of 13 bases. The CDR3 contains 14 residues. CDR3 nucleotides: TGCAGTGCGGGATCGGGACAAAACACCGGGGAGCTGTTTTTT. Translating gives CSAGSGQNTGELFF.

The table lists this clonotype with many counts. The genes are TRBV5-1 and TRBJ2-2; D perhaps matches TRBD1 (6 bases). Germline CDR1 reads SGHRS; CDR2 reads YFSETQ. The CDR3 is 15 residues long. V dropped 7 bases and J dropped 2 bases, with 15 bases sitting between them. CDR3 amino acids: CASGPGTLNTGELFF. CDR3 DNA sequence: TGCGCCAGCGGCCCCGGGACACTCAACACCGGGGAGCTGTTTTTT.

The chain carries TRBV20-1 and TRBJ2-5; tentatively, D is TRBD2 (6 bases). This CDR3 comprises 12 residues. CDR1 is DFQATT, CDR2 SNEGSKA, per germline (reference sequence). The germline V and J ends were trimmed by 7 bases and 5 bases, with 14 bases remaining between them. CDR3 coding DNA: TGCAGTGGGCTCGGGGGTTCTGAGACCCAGTACTTC. Protein sequence: CSGLGGSETQYF.

This clonotype has just a few counts. The gene calls are TRBV10-3 and TRBJ1-2, with unresolved D. Germline lookup yields CDR1 ENHRY and CDR2 SYGVKD. CDR3 length: 12 amino acids. V was clipped by 9 bases and J by 4 bases, with 12 bases between them. The CDR3 DNA is TGTGCCATAGGCGAACAGTTCTATGGCTACACCTTC. This translates into CAIGEQFYGYTF.

The gene calls are TRBV30 and TRBJ2-3, with 11 bases fitting TRBD2. The CDR3 totals 15 residues. Germline CDR1 is GTSNPN and CDR2 is SVGIG (reference sequence). Unmatched junction bases numbered 4, after V lost 0 bases and J lost 5 bases. CDR3 residues: CAWSVRLAGGDTQYF. The CDR3 DNA sequence: TGTGCCTGGAGTGTTCGTCTAGCGGGGGGAGATACGCAGTATTTT.

This clonotype was observed a handful of times. The rearrangement joins TRBV9 to TRBJ1-3, with a weak D call TRBD1 (6 bases). The length of the CDR3 is 15 residues. From germline, CDR1 is SGDLS and CDR2 YYNGEE. The V end was cut by 6 bases, the J end by 4 bases, with 17 bases between. The CDR3 loop is CASNSGGAAGNTIYF. The CDR3 bases are TGTGCCAGCAACAGTGGGGGCGCAGCCGGAAACACCATATATTTT.

This clonotype was counted a few times. J is TRBJ2-2 and V is TRBV4-3, with a weak D call TRBD1 (7 bases). The germline gives CDR1 LGHNA, CDR2 YSLEER. V gave up 0 bases and J gave up 1 base, with 21 bases separating them. The CDR3 totals 20 residues. CDR3 amino acids: CASSQDRLAGGNLNTGELFF. CDR3 coding DNA: TGCGCCAGCAGCCAAGATCGGTTGGCAGGGGGGAACCTGAACACCGGGGAGCTGTTTTTT.

This clonotype was seen a few times. The genes are TRBV4-2 and TRBJ2-7, with 7 bases identical to TRBD2. Unmatched junction bases numbered 6, after V lost 0 bases and J lost 4 bases. The CDR3 runs 15 residues. CDR1 is LGHNA and CDR2 is YNFKEQ in the germline V gene. CDR3 sequence reads: CASSQDSGTNYEQYF. CDR3 DNA sequence: TGTGCCAGCAGCCAAGACTCCGGGACTAATTACGAGCAGTACTTC.

This clonotype was observed a handful of times. This rearrangement joins TRBV30 to TRBJ2-2; D gene ambiguous. V was shortened by 2 bases and J by 11 bases, with 12 bases between the two germline ends. The germline V gene encodes CDR1 GTSNPN and CDR2 SVGIG (reference sequence). This CDR3 has 12 amino acids. CDR3 in DNA: TGTGCCTGGAGTTTCAGGAGTCTCGAGCTGTTTTTT. Protein product: CAWSFRSLELFF. The complete variable domain, with remaining parts taken from reference TRBV30 and TRBJ2-2, reads SQTIHQWPATLVQPVGSPLSLECTVEGTSNPNLYWYRQAAGRGLQLLFYSVGIGQISSEVPQNLSASRPQDRQFILSSKKLLLSDSGFYLCAWSFRSLELFFGEGSRLTVL.